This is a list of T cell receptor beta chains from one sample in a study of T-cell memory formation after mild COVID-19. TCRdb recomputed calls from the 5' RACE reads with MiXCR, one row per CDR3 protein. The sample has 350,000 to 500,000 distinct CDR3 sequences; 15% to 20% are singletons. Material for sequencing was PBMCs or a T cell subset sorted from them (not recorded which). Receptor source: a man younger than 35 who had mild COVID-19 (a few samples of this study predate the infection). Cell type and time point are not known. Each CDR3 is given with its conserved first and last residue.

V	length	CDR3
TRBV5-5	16	CASSLVGLASKNIQYF
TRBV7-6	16	CASSLSGGQSTDTQYF
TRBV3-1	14	CASSQDATMETQYF
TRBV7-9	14	CASAELATNEKLFF
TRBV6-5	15	CASSLGGAPLQPQHF
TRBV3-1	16	CASSYQRGASTDTQYF
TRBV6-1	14	CASRVGTGVYEQYF
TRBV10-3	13	CAIRGGRSGELFF
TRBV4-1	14	CASSLRRNMNEQFF
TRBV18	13	CASSPRGAVEQFF
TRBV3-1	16	CASRSGTSGPSYEQYF
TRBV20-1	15	CSARGWGHSSYEQYF
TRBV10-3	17	CAIRAGQGTSPGVTQYF
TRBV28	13	CASSYPHVTEAFF
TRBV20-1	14	CSARVDRGRYEQYF
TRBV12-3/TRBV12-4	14	CASTPGGFKETQYF
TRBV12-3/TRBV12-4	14	CASSSSGGVGEQFF
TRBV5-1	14	CASRETSGVYEQYF